This T cell receptor beta chain originates from a study of response to subunit inactivated influenza vaccine. Study-wide points: Few new T cells, the authors suggested, are recruited by each seasonal influenza vaccination.

TCRdb redid the calling of the RT-PCR reads with MiXCR, one entry per CDR3 protein. The sample consists of more than 450,000 distinct CDR3 sequences, about 7.6% of them appearing once. Germline V CDR1 and CDR2: DFQATT, SNEGSKA (reference sequence). This CDR3 spans 12 amino acids. This clonotype was detected ten times or more. The antigen is unknown. The clonotype was recovered from a man between 50 and 75 years old who received an inactivated influenza vaccine. The chain combines TRBV20-1 with TRBJ2-1, with TRBD2 matching over 15 bases. The specimen comprised PBMCs from blood, sampled around 25 months after vaccination. CDR3 DNA sequence: TGCAGGGGACTAGCGGGAGGAAGCGAGCAGTTCTTC. This gives the protein CRGLAGGSEQFF.